This is a list of T cell receptor beta chains from one sample in a study of cytomegalovirus exposure and HLA in healthy donors. Sequencing used immunoSEQ multiplex PCR; TCRdb keeps in-frame clones, though not all of them. This sample has 75,000 to 100,000 clones, with approximately 7.1% found just once. Sequencing was done on a sample of PBMCs. These receptors all come from a man in his fifties or sixties in good health and CMV-seronegative. Both conserved end residues are part of each CDR3. D genes are given only for firm matches. The size of a clone is reported for some rows only, either as once, few or many, or as a class for expanded clones.

CDR3nt | CDR3aa | j_gene | abundance | d_gene | v_gene
TGTGCCAGCTCACCACAAGGCGGGGGCGCGAGGACTGAAGCTTTCTTT | CASSPQGGGARTEAFF | TRBJ1-1 | . | . | TRBV18
TGTGCCAGCAGTTTAGAGGCGGAAGTGGGCACAGATACGCAGTATTTT | CASSLEAEVGTDTQYF | TRBJ2-3 | few | . | TRBV28
TGCGCCAGCAGCTTGAGCCCCGAATACGAGCAGTACTTC | CASSLSPEYEQYF | TRBJ2-7 | . | . | TRBV5-1
TGTGCCAGCAGCCTGACTAGCGACTCCTACAATGAGCAGTTCTTC | CASSLTSDSYNEQFF | TRBJ2-1 | . | TRBD2 | TRBV9
TGTGCCAGCAGCTCCGACCAAGAGACCCAGTACTTC | CASSSDQETQYF | TRBJ2-5 | . | . | TRBV11-3
TGTGCCAGCAGCTTAGAAGGGCTAGCGTCAGACAATGAGCAGTTCTTC | CASSLEGLASDNEQFF | TRBJ2-1 | . | . | TRBV11-3
TGTGCCAGCACCGCTAAGACATTCACTGAAGCTTTCTTT | CASTAKTFTEAFF | TRBJ1-1 | few | . | TRBV6-4
TGTGCCAGCAGTGATACAGGGGGACAATTCAATGAGCAGTTCTTC | CASSDTGGQFNEQFF | TRBJ2-1 | few | TRBD1 | TRBV25-1
TGTGCCAGCAGTTTTAGCCGCGGACTAGCGGGCTTTCAGTTCTTC | CASSFSRGLAGFQFF | TRBJ2-1 | . | TRBD2 | TRBV28
TGTGCCAGCAGTGGTCAGTTCTACGAGCAGTACTTC | CASSGQFYEQYF | TRBJ2-7 | few | . | TRBV2
TGTGCCAGCAGTCGGGGGGGGCAGCGGAAGGGACCTCAGTACTTC | CASSRGGQRKGPQYF | TRBJ2-7 | . | TRBD2 | TRBV28
TGCAGCGTCCTGGGACAGGGCTACACTGAAGCTTTCTTT | CSVLGQGYTEAFF | TRBJ1-1 | few | TRBD1 | TRBV29-1
TGTGCCATCAGTGAAGGACAGGGGGTTACTTTC | CAISEGQGVTF | TRBJ2-7 | many | TRBD1 | TRBV10-3
TGCGCCAGCAGTGAGTCGACAGGGGATGAGCAGTTCTTC | CASSESTGDEQFF | TRBJ2-1 | few | TRBD1 | TRBV10-1
TGTGCCAGCAGCTTGGAACAGGGGAACTATGGCTACACCTTC | CASSLEQGNYGYTF | TRBJ1-2 | few | TRBD1 | TRBV5-6
TGTGCCAGTAGGGTGAAGGGGGCGAACGAGCAGTACTTC | CASRVKGANEQYF | TRBJ2-7 | few | TRBD1 | TRBV19
TGTGCCAGCAGCTTAACGGTAGGCAATCAGCCCCAGCATTTT | CASSLTVGNQPQHF | TRBJ1-5 | . | . | TRBV11-2
TGTGCCACGACCGGGACAGGGGGTTCACCCCTCCACTTT | CATTGTGGSPLHF | TRBJ1-6 | few | TRBD1 | TRBV2
TGCGCCAGCAGCCGGACTAGCGGGGGGGCCATTCAGTACTTC | CASSRTSGGAIQYF | TRBJ2-4 | . | TRBD2 | TRBV4-1
TGTGCCAGCGGACAGGAGGGGCAGCCCCAGCATTTT | CASGQEGQPQHF | TRBJ1-5 | few | TRBD1 | TRBV6-6
TGCAGCGTTGTGGGTAGCGGGAGAAGGAATACGCAGTATTTT | CSVVGSGRRNTQYF | TRBJ2-3 | few | TRBD2 | TRBV29-1
TGTGCCAGCAGCATCAGACAGGGGCTGGGCACAGATACGCAGTATTTT | CASSIRQGLGTDTQYF | TRBJ2-3 | . | TRBD1 | TRBV5-6
TGTGCCAGCAGCCAGTACAGGGTTCAGTCACGTACTGAAGCTTTCTTT | CASSQYRVQSRTEAFF | TRBJ1-1 | few | . | TRBV5-5
TGTGCCAGCAGCAAGGGGGGGGCCTCTGGGGCCAACGTCCTGACTTTC | CASSKGGASGANVLTF | TRBJ2-6 | . | . | TRBV7-2
TGTGCCAGCAGCCACGGGAGTTCGGACACTGAAGCTTTCTTT | CASSHGSSDTEAFF | TRBJ1-1 | few | . | TRBV7-9
TGTGCCAGTAGTTCGGGGCAGGGGCGCCGAGAGACCCAGTACTTC | CASSSGQGRRETQYF | TRBJ2-5 | . | . | TRBV19
TGTGCCAGTAGTTCACCCTGGACTAGCGGGAGTTCGAACGAGCAGTACTTC | CASSSPWTSGSSNEQYF | TRBJ2-7 | . | TRBD2 | TRBV19
TGTGCCAGCAGTACGGGACAGGGAGGCACCGGGGAGCTGTTTTTT | CASSTGQGGTGELFF | TRBJ2-2 | . | TRBD1 | TRBV27
TGTGCCAGCAGCCCACCCAGGACTAGCAAGGACGAGCAGTACTTC | CASSPPRTSKDEQYF | TRBJ2-7 | . | TRBD2 | TRBV5-4
TGTGCCAGTAGTGTCCGTAGGGAGGTAATATTT | CASSVRREVIF | TRBJ1-4 | few | . | TRBV19
TGTGCCAGCAGCCGTGGACTAGCGGGGGGGCGGTACAATGAGCAGTTCTTC | CASSRGLAGGRYNEQFF | TRBJ2-1 | . | TRBD2 | TRBV13
TGTGCCAGCAGTCCGTGGACAGGGGGTACTGAAGCTTTCTTT | CASSPWTGGTEAFF | TRBJ1-1 | . | TRBD1 | TRBV28
TGTGCCAGCAGCTTGTCGGGACAGGCCCAAGAGACCCAGTACTTC | CASSLSGQAQETQYF | TRBJ2-5 | . | TRBD1 | TRBV7-3
TGCGCCAGCAGCTTGTCGGGGGGGTTAGGCACTGAAGCTTTCTTT | CASSLSGGLGTEAFF | TRBJ1-1 | . | . | TRBV5-1
TGTGCCACCATATCGAGACAGGGGAGGCAGCCCCAGCATTTT | CATISRQGRQPQHF | TRBJ1-5 | few | TRBD1 | TRBV6-1
TGTGCCAGCAGCTCGTCTTTCGGGAGGGACGCCGGGGAGCTGTTTTTT | CASSSSFGRDAGELFF | TRBJ2-2 | once | TRBD2 | TRBV5-5
TGTGCCAGCAGTGAGACTAGCGGGGGGTACAATGAGCAGTTCTTC | CASSETSGGYNEQFF | TRBJ2-1 | . | TRBD2 | TRBV6-4
TGTGCCAGCAGCCCAGGGCCCAATCAGCCCCAGCATTTT | CASSPGPNQPQHF | TRBJ1-5 | . | . | TRBV28
TGTGCCAGCAGCCAATCCAGGGGAAGCGAGCAGTACTTC | CASSQSRGSEQYF | TRBJ2-7 | . | . | TRBV14
TGTGCCAGCAGCCCCAATCAGGCGCGGGAGGCCACAGATACGCAGTATTTT | CASSPNQAREATDTQYF | TRBJ2-3 | few | TRBD2 | TRBV14
TGTGCCAGTAGTATCTCGACTAGAGCGGATGAGCAGTTCTTC | CASSISTRADEQFF | TRBJ2-1 | few | . | TRBV19
TGCGCCAGCAGCTTGGACGGGGTCCAGGGGGAGACCCAGTACTTC | CASSLDGVQGETQYF | TRBJ2-5 | few | . | TRBV5-1
TGTGCCAGCAGTACGACGGGACAGGGTTTTTCACCCCTCCACTTT | CASSTTGQGFSPLHF | TRBJ1-6 | . | TRBD1 | TRBV6-5
TGCGCCAGCAGCCCCCCAGGGGGATCTGAAGCTTTCTTT | CASSPPGGSEAFF | TRBJ1-1 | . | TRBD1 | TRBV5-1
TGTGTCAGCAGTGAAGCGGGCCCCTATGGCTACACCTTC | CVSSEAGPYGYTF | TRBJ1-2 | few | . | TRBV2
TGTGCCAGCTCAAGATTAGAAGCGGGGGCACAAGAGACCCAGTACTTC | CASSRLEAGAQETQYF | TRBJ2-5 | few | TRBD2 | TRBV28
TGCAGCGTTCGAAGCGGACAAGAGACCCAGTACTTC | CSVRSGQETQYF | TRBJ2-5 | . | . | TRBV29-1
TGTGCCAGCAGCCGGGACAGAGGGGCCGGGGAGCTGTTTTTT | CASSRDRGAGELFF | TRBJ2-2 | few | TRBD1 | TRBV28
TGTGCCAGCAGTGGCGGGAGACTAGCGTATGAGCAGTTCTTC | CASSGGRLAYEQFF | TRBJ2-1 | . | TRBD2 | TRBV25-1
TGTGCCACCTCCCAGGGGAGTGCTGGAAGCAATCAGCCCCAGCATTTT | CATSQGSAGSNQPQHF | TRBJ1-5 | . | . | TRBV15
TGTGCCAGTAGTCGCCCCCCAGGGTGGCGGATGAACACTGAAGCTTTCTTT | CASSRPPGWRMNTEAFF | TRBJ1-1 | few | . | TRBV19
TGTGCCAGCAGCCCTGATCCGGGACACCTCTACGAGCAGTACTTC | CASSPDPGHLYEQYF | TRBJ2-7 | few | . | TRBV6-5
TGCGCCAGCAGCCCAACGGACAGTGCCAATCAGCCCCAGCATTTT | CASSPTDSANQPQHF | TRBJ1-5 | few | . | TRBV5-1
TGTGCCATCAGTGAGAACCCAGGGGTTGTCCACGAGCAGTACTTC | CAISENPGVVHEQYF | TRBJ2-7 | few | . | TRBV10-3
TGTGCCAGCAGTACTAGCGGGGGGGGAGATACGCAGTATTTT | CASSTSGGGDTQYF | TRBJ2-3 | . | TRBD2 | TRBV28
TGTGCCAGCAGCGTAGGGGGGGTGGAGGGAAATGAGCAGTTCTTC | CASSVGGVEGNEQFF | TRBJ2-1 | . | . | TRBV9
TGTGCCAGCAGCCGTCGGGAGAGGGTCGTTTCCTATGGCTACACCTTC | CASSRRERVVSYGYTF | TRBJ1-2 | . | . | TRBV4-2
TGTGCCAGCACCGGGGCAGCGGGTGAGCAGTTCTTC | CASTGAAGEQFF | TRBJ2-1 | . | . | TRBV6-6
TGTGCCAGTAAAAGCGGGAGGGCGGGGGATACGCAGTATTTT | CASKSGRAGDTQYF | TRBJ2-3 | few | TRBD2 | TRBV7-2